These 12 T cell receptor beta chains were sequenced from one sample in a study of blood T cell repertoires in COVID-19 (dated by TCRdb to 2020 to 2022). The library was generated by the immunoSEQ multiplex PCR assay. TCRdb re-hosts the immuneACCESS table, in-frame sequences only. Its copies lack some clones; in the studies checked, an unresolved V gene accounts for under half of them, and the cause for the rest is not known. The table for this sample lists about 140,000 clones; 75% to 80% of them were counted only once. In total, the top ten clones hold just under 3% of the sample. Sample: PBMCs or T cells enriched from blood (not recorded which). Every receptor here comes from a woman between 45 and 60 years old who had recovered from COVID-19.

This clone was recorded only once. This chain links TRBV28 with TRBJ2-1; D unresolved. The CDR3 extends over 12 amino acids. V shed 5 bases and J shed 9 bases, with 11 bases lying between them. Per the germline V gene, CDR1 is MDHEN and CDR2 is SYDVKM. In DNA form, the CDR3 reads TGTGCCAGCAGTCTTAGTAGAACTGAGCAGTTCTTC. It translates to CASSLSRTEQFF.

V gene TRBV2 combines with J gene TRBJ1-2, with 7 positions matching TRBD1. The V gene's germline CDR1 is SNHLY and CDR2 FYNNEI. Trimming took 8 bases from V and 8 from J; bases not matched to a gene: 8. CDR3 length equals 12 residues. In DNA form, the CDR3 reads TGTGCCAGCTTTGCGACAGGGTTCGGCTACACCTTC. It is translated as CASFATGFGYTF. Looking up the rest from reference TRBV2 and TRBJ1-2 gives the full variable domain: EPEVTQTPSHQVTQMGQEVILRCVPISNHLYFYWYRQILGQKVEFLVSFYNNEISEKSEIFDDQFSVERPDGSNFTLKIRSTKLEDSAMYFCASFATGFGYTFGSGTRLTVV.

The CDR3 sequence is CASSQERDSGVVSASTDTQYF. The CDR3 DNA follows: TGCGCCAGCAGCCAAGAGAGGGACTCTGGTGTAGTTAGTGCTAGCACAGATACGCAGTATTTT. This chain joins TRBV4-1 and TRBJ2-3; D perhaps matches TRBD2 (6 bases). The germline V and J ends were trimmed by 0 bases and 0 bases, with 25 bases remaining between them. The germline gives CDR1 MGHRA, CDR2 YSYEKL. The CDR3 is 21 amino acids.

The CDR3 DNA follows: TGTGCCAGCGAGGATAGCAATCAGCCCCAGCATTTT. It codes for CASEDSNQPQHF. The rearrangement joins TRBV28 to TRBJ1-5; D not certain. In germline, CDR1 is MDHEN, CDR2 SYDVKM. Trimming took 8 bases from V and 0 from J, leaving 5 bases between them. This CDR3 region has 12 residues.

The CDR3 region is CASSLDPTGGYNSPLHF. The CDR3 DNA sequence: TGTGCCAGCAGCCTTGATCCTACCGGGGGATATAATTCACCCCTCCACTTT. This chain uses TRBV9 with TRBJ1-6; D is possibly TRBD1 (5 bases). This CDR3 spans 17 amino acids. Trimming took off 4 bases at V and 4 bases at J, with 18 bases between the two ends. Germline-derived CDR1 and CDR2 are SGDLS and YYNGEE.

CDR3 in amino acids: CATSRVPPRALAEKETQYF. As DNA, the CDR3 is TGTGCCACCAGCAGAGTTCCACCTCGAGCGCTAGCGGAGAAAGAGACCCAGTACTTC. This chain uses TRBV15 with TRBJ2-5; TRBD2 matches at 7 bases. Germline loops: CDR1 LNHNV, CDR2 YYDKDF (reference sequence). Trimming removed 1 base from V and 3 bases from J; junction bases left unmatched: 17. The CDR3 totals 19 residues.

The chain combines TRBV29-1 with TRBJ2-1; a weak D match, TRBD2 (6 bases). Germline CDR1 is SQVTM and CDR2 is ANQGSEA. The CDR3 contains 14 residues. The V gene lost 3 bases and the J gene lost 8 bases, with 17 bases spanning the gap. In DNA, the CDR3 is TGCAGCGTTGAGGGACTGAGAGTTAGGGATGAGCAGTTCTTC. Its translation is CSVEGLRVRDEQFF.

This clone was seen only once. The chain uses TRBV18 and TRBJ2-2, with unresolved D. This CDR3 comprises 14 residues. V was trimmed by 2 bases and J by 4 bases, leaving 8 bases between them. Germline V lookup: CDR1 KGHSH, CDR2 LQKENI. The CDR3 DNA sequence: TGTGCCAGCTCACCAAGCACAGCCACCGGGGAGCTGTTTTTT. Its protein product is CASSPSTATGELFF.

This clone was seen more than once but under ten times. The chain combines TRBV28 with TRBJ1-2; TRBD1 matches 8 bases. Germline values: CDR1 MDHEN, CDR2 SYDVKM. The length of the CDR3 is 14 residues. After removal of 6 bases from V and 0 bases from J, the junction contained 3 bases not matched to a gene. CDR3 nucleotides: TGTGCCAGCAGGACACAGGGGGCTAACTATGGCTACACCTTC. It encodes CASRTQGANYGYTF.

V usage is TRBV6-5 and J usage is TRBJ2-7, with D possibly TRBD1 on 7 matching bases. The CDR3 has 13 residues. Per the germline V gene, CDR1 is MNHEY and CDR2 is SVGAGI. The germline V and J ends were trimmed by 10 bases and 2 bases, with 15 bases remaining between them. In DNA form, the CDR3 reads TGTGCCACATCCAGGGGGGACACCTACGAGCAGTACTTC. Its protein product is CATSRGDTYEQYF.

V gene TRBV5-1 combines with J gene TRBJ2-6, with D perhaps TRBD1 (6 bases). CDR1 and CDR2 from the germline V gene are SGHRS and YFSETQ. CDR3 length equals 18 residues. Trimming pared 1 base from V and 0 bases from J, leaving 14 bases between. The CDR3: CASSLRTGSSSGANVLTF. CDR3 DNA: TGCGCCAGCAGCTTGAGAACAGGGTCCAGCTCTGGGGCCAACGTCCTGACTTTC.

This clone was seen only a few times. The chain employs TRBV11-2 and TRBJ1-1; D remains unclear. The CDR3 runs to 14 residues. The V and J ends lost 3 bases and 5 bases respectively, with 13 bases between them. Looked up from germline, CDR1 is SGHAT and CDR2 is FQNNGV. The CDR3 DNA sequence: TGTGCCAGCAGCTTGAGCACCCTCTCTACTGAAGCTTTCTTT. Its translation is CASSLSTLSTEAFF. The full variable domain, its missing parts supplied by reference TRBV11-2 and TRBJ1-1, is EAGVAQSPRYKIIEKRQSVAFWCNPISGHATLYWYQQILGQGPKLLIQFQNNGVVDDSQLPKDRFSAERLKGVDSTLKIQPAKLEDSAVYLCASSLSTLSTEAFFGQGTRLTVV.